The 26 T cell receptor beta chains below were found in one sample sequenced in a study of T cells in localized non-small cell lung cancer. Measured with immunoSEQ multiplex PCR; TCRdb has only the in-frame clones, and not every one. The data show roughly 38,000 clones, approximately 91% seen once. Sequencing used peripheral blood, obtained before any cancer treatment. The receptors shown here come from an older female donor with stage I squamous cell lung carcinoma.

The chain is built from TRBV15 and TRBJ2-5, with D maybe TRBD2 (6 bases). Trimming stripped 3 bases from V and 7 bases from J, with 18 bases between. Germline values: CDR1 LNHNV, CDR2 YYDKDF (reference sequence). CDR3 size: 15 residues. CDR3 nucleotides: TGTGCCACCAGCAGGATTGGGACCCCCGGGGGGACCCAGTACTTC. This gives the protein CATSRIGTPGGTQYF.

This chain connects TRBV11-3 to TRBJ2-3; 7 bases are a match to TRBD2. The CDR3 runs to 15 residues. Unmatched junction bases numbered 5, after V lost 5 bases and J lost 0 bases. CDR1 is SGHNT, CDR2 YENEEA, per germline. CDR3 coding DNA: TGTGCCAGCAGCCTTAGCGGGTACAGCACAGATACGCAGTATTTT. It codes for CASSLSGYSTDTQYF.

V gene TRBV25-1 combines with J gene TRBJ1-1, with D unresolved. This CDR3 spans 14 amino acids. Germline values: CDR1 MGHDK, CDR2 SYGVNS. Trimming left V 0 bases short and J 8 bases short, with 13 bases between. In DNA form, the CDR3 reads TGTGCCAGCAGTGAATATACGGCTGATTACGAAGCTTTCTTT. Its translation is CASSEYTADYEAFF.

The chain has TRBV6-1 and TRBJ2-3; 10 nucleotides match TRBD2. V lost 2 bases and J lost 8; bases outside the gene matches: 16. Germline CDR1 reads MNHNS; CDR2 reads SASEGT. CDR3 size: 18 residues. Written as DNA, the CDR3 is TGTGCCAGCAGTGAATACGCCTTCAGCGGGAGGGCCCTGCTTACGCAGTATTTT. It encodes CASSEYAFSGRALLTQYF.

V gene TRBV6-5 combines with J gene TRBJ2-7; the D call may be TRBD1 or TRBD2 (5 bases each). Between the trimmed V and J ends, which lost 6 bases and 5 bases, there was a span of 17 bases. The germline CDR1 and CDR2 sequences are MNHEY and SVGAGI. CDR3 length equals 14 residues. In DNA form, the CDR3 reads TGTGCCAGCAGGGGACCCAGGGTAAGGGACGAGCAGTACTTC. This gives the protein CASRGPRVRDEQYF.

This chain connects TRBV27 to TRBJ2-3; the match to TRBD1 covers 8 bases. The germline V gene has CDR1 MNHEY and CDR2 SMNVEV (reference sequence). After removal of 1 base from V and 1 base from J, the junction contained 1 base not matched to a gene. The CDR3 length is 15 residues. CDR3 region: CASSLLGQGTDTQYF. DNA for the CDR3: TGTGCCAGCAGTTTATTGGGACAGGGCACAGATACGCAGTATTTT.

In DNA form, the CDR3 reads TGTGCCAGTAGCCCCGAGGCCTCTGGGGCCAACGTCCTGACTTTC. This translates into CASSPEASGANVLTF. The V call is TRBV19, the J call TRBJ2-6; D not certain. V lost 6 bases and J lost 0, with 9 bases in between. The CDR3 covers 15 residues. Germline V gene data show CDR1 as LNHDA and CDR2 as SQIVND (reference sequence).

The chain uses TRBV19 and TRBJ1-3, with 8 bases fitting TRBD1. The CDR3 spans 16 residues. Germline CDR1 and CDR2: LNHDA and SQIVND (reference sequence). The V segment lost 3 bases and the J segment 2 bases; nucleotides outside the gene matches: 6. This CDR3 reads CASSMTWTGPGNTIYF. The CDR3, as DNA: TGTGCCAGTAGTATGACCTGGACAGGGCCTGGAAACACCATATATTTT.

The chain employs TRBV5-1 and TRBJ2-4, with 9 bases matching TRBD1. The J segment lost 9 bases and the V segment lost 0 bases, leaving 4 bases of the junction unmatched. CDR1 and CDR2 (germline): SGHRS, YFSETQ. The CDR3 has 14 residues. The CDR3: CASSLEGQGGIQYF. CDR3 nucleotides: TGCGCCAGCAGCTTGGAGGGACAGGGCGGCATTCAGTACTTC.

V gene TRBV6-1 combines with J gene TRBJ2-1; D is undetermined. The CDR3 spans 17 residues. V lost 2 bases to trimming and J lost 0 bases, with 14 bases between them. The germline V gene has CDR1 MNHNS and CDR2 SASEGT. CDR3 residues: CASSEILAESSYNEQFF. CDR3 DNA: TGTGCCAGCAGTGAAATACTTGCCGAGAGCTCCTACAATGAGCAGTTCTTC.

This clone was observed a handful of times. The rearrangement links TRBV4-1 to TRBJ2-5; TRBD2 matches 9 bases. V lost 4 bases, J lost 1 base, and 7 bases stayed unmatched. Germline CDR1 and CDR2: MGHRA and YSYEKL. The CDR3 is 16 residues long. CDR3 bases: TGCGCCAGCAGCCCCCGGACTAGCGCGCCCCAAGAGACCCAGTACTTC. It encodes CASSPRTSAPQETQYF.

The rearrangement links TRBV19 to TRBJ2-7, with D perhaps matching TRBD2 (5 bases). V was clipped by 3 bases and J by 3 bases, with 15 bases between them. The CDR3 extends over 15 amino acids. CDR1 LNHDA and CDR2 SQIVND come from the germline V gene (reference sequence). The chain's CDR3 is CASSIGISVIYEQYF. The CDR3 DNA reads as TGTGCCAGTAGTATCGGGATTAGCGTCATCTACGAGCAGTACTTC. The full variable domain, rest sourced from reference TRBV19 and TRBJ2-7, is DGGITQSPKYLFRKEGQNVTLSCEQNLNHDAMYWYRQDPGQGLRLIYYSQIVNDFQKGDIAEGYSVSREKKESFPLTVTSAQKNPTAFYLCASSIGISVIYEQYFGPGTRLTVT.

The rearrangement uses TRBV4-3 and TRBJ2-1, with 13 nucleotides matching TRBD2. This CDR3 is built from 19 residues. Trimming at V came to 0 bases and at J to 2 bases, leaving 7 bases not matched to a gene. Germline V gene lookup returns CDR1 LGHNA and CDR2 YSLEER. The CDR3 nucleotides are TGCGCCAGCAGCCAAGATAGGGGACTAGCGGGAATGCCCTACAATGAGCAGTTCTTC. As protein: CASSQDRGLAGMPYNEQFF.

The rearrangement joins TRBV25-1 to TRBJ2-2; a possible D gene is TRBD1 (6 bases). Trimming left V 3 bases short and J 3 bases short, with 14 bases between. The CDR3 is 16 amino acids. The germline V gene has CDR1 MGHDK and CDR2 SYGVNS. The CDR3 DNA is TGTGCCAGCAGTGATACTGTCACAGGGTACACCGGGGAGCTGTTTTTT. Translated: CASSDTVTGYTGELFF.

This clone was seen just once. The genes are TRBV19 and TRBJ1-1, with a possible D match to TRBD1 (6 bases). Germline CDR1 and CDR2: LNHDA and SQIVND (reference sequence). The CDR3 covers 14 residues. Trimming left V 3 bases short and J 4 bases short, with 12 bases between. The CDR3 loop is CASSITGIGTEAFF. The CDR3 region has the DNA TGTGCCAGTAGTATTACAGGGATAGGCACTGAAGCTTTCTTT.

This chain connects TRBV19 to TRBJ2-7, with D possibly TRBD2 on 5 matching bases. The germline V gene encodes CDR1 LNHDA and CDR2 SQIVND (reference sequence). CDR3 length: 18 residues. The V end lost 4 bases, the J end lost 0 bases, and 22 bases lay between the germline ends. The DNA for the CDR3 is TGTGCCAGTAGTAACCGTCGTAGCGCCGCAAGCTTCTCCTACGAGCAGTACTTC. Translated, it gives CASSNRRSAASFSYEQYF.

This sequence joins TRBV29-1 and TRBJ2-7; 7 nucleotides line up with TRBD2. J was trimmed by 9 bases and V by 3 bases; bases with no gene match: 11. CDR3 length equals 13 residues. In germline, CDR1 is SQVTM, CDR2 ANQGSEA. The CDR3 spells CSVDREGPGGQYF. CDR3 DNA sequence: TGCAGCGTTGACCGCGAAGGTCCGGGGGGGCAGTACTTC.

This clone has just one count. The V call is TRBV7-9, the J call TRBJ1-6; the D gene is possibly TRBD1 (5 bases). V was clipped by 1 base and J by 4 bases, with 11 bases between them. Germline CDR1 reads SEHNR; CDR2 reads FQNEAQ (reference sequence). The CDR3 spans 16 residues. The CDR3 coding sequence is TGTGCCAGCAGCTTAGAAGGGACCGCTTATAATTCACCCCTCCACTTT. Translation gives CASSLEGTAYNSPLHF.

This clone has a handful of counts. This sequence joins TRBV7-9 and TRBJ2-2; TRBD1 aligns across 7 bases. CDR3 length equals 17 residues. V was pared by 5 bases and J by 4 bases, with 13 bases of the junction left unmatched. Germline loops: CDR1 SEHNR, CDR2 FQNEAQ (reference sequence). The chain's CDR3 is CASSRPRGGEGTGELFF. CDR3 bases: TGTGCCAGCAGCAGACCGCGAGGGGGCGAGGGCACCGGGGAGCTGTTTTTT.

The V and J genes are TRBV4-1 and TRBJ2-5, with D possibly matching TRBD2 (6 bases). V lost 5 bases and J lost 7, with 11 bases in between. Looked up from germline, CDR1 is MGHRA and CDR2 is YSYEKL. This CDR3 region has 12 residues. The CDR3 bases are TGCGCCAGCAGCTTACCGGAGGGGACCCAGTACTTC. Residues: CASSLPEGTQYF.

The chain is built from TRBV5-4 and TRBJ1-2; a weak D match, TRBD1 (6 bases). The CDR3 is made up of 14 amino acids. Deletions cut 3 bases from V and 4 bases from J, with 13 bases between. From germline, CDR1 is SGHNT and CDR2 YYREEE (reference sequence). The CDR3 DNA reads TGTGCCAGCAGCTACAGGGCCTTGGGCTATGGCTACACCTTC. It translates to CASSYRALGYGYTF. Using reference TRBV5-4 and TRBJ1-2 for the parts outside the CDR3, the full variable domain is ETGVTQSPTHLIKTRGQQVTLRCSSQSGHNTVSWYQQALGQGPQFIFQYYREEENGRGNFPPRFSGLQFPNYSSELNVNALELDDSALYLCASSYRALGYGYTFGSGTRLTVV.

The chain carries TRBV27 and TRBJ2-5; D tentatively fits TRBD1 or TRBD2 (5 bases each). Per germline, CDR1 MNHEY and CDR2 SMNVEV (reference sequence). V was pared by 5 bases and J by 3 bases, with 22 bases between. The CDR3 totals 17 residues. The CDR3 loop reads CASSPRDLMLGEETQYF. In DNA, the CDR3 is TGTGCCAGCAGTCCCCGGGACCTCATGTTGGGAGAAGAGACCCAGTACTTC.

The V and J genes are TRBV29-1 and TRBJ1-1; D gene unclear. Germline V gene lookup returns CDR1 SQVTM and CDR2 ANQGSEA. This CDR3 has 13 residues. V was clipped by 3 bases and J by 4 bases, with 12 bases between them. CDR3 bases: TGCAGCGTTGAGGGGAGTACGGGCACTGAAGCTTTCTTT. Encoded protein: CSVEGSTGTEAFF.

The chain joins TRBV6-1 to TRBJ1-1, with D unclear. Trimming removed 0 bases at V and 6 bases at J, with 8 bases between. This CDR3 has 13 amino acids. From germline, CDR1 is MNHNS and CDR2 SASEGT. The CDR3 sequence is CASSEARAPEAFF. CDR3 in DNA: TGTGCCAGCAGTGAAGCCCGTGCCCCTGAAGCTTTCTTT.

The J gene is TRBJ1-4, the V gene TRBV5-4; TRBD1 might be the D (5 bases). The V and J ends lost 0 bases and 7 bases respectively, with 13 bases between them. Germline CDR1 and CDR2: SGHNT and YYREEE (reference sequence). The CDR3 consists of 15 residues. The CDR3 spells CASSLGGPYGEKLFF. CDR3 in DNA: TGTGCCAGCAGCTTGGGGGGACCTTACGGTGAAAAACTGTTTTTT.

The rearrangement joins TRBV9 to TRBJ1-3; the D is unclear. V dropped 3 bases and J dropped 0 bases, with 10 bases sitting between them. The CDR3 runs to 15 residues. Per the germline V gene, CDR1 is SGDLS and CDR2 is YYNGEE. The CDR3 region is CASSAGRHSGNTIYF. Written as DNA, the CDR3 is TGTGCCAGCAGCGCCGGACGGCACTCTGGAAACACCATATATTTT.